This TCR beta chain is drawn from a study of T cells in Graves' hyperthyroidism and ophthalmopathy. Turning to the study itself: Staff took peripheral blood when the initial diagnosis was made, before any treatment began.

The V gene lost 8 bases and the J gene lost 4 bases, with 14 bases spanning the gap. The CDR3 is made up of 13 amino acids. The table lists this clonotype with many counts. Its target is not known. The investigators amplified TCR beta CDR3 regions from RNA transcripts. First-round RT-PCR targeting the TCR CDR3 was performed with the HTBI primer set. TCRdb itself ran the multiplex PCR reads through MiXCR, one entry per CDR3 protein. Found here are about 560,000 distinct CDR3 sequences, 16% of them singletons; the top ten hold about 20%. Study-level points and caveats: Most thyroid clonotypes expanded above 0.001 appeared in blood too.

The rearrangement joins TRBV12-3 or TRBV12-4 to TRBJ1-1, with no clear D. The sequenced material came from blood. This receptor was obtained from a woman aged 18-29 years with Graves' hyperthyroidism. This CDR3 reads CASRFPGSTEAFF. The DNA of the CDR3 is TGTGCCAGCCGATTCCCCGGAAGCACTGAAGCTTTCTTT.